The 3 T cell receptor beta chains in this list originate from one sample, sequenced in a study of T cells in Graves' hyperthyroidism and ophthalmopathy. Amplification targeted TCR beta CDR3 regions from RNA transcripts. First-round RT-PCR targeting the TCR CDR3 was performed with the HTBI primer set. TCRdb called the multiplex PCR reads again in MiXCR, with one record for every CDR3 protein. Of roughly 800,000 distinct CDR3 sequences in the sample, 35% to 45% were seen once. The sequenced material came from blood. All receptors derive from a man between 18 and 35 years old with Graves' hyperthyroidism.

This clonotype was seen at least ten times. This rearrangement joins TRBV7-9 to TRBJ1-1; tentative D call: TRBD1 (5 bases). Trimming removed 3 bases from V and 1 base from J, with 9 bases in between. Germline CDR1 and CDR2: SEHNR and FQNEAQ (reference sequence). This CDR3 is built from 14 residues. CDR3 residues: CASSFGTTNTEAFF. The DNA of the CDR3 is TGTGCCAGCAGCTTTGGGACGACGAACACTGAAGCTTTCTTT.

Regarding this clonotype: This may be a read error: a much more frequent sequence differs by one nucleotide. The CDR3 spells CASSRTGVGQPRHF. CDR3 in DNA: TGTGCCAGTAGTCGGACAGGGGTGGGTCAGCCCCGGCATTTT. The chain recombines TRBV19 with TRBJ1-5; 9 bases are a match to TRBD1. The germline V gene has CDR1 LNHDA and CDR2 SQIVND (reference sequence). This CDR3 has 14 amino acids.

This clonotype was recorded many times. The chain combines TRBV7-2 with TRBJ1-1; 7 nucleotides agree with TRBD1. CDR1 is SGHTA and CDR2 is FQGNSA in the germline V gene. The CDR3 totals 14 residues. J gave up 3 bases and V 6 bases, and 7 bases lay outside the gene matches. CDR3 DNA: TGTGCCAGCAGTGAGCAGGGGGGTGACACTGAAGCTTTCTTT. Translating gives CASSEQGGDTEAFF.